The clone carrying this T cell receptor (beta chain) appeared a single time. Libraries were prepared by immunoSEQ multiplex PCR; TCRdb keeps only in-frame clonotypes and omits some of them. The table shows 130,000 to 150,000 clones, with around 90% occurring only once. These data come from a study of control samples from healthy donors and cancer patients. The sample comprised blood. The clonotype originates from a man aged 30-40 years in good health.

The CDR3 DNA is TGCGCCAGCAGCCCCGGACTAGCTCCAGAAACCTACGAGCAGTACTTC. Its protein product is CASSPGLAPETYEQYF. This sequence joins TRBV5-1 and TRBJ2-7; 8 bases line up with TRBD2. The germline V gene encodes CDR1 SGHRS and CDR2 YFSETQ. With 4 bases clipped from V and 2 bases from J, the junction kept 11 bases outside the gene matches. This CDR3 contains 16 residues. Supplemented by reference TRBV5-1 and TRBJ2-7, the full variable domain reads KAGVTQTPRYLIKTRGQQVTLSCSPISGHRSVSWYQQTPGQGLQFLFEYFSETQRNKGNFPGRFSGRQFSNSRSEMNVSTLELGDSALYLCASSPGLAPETYEQYFGPGTRLTVT.